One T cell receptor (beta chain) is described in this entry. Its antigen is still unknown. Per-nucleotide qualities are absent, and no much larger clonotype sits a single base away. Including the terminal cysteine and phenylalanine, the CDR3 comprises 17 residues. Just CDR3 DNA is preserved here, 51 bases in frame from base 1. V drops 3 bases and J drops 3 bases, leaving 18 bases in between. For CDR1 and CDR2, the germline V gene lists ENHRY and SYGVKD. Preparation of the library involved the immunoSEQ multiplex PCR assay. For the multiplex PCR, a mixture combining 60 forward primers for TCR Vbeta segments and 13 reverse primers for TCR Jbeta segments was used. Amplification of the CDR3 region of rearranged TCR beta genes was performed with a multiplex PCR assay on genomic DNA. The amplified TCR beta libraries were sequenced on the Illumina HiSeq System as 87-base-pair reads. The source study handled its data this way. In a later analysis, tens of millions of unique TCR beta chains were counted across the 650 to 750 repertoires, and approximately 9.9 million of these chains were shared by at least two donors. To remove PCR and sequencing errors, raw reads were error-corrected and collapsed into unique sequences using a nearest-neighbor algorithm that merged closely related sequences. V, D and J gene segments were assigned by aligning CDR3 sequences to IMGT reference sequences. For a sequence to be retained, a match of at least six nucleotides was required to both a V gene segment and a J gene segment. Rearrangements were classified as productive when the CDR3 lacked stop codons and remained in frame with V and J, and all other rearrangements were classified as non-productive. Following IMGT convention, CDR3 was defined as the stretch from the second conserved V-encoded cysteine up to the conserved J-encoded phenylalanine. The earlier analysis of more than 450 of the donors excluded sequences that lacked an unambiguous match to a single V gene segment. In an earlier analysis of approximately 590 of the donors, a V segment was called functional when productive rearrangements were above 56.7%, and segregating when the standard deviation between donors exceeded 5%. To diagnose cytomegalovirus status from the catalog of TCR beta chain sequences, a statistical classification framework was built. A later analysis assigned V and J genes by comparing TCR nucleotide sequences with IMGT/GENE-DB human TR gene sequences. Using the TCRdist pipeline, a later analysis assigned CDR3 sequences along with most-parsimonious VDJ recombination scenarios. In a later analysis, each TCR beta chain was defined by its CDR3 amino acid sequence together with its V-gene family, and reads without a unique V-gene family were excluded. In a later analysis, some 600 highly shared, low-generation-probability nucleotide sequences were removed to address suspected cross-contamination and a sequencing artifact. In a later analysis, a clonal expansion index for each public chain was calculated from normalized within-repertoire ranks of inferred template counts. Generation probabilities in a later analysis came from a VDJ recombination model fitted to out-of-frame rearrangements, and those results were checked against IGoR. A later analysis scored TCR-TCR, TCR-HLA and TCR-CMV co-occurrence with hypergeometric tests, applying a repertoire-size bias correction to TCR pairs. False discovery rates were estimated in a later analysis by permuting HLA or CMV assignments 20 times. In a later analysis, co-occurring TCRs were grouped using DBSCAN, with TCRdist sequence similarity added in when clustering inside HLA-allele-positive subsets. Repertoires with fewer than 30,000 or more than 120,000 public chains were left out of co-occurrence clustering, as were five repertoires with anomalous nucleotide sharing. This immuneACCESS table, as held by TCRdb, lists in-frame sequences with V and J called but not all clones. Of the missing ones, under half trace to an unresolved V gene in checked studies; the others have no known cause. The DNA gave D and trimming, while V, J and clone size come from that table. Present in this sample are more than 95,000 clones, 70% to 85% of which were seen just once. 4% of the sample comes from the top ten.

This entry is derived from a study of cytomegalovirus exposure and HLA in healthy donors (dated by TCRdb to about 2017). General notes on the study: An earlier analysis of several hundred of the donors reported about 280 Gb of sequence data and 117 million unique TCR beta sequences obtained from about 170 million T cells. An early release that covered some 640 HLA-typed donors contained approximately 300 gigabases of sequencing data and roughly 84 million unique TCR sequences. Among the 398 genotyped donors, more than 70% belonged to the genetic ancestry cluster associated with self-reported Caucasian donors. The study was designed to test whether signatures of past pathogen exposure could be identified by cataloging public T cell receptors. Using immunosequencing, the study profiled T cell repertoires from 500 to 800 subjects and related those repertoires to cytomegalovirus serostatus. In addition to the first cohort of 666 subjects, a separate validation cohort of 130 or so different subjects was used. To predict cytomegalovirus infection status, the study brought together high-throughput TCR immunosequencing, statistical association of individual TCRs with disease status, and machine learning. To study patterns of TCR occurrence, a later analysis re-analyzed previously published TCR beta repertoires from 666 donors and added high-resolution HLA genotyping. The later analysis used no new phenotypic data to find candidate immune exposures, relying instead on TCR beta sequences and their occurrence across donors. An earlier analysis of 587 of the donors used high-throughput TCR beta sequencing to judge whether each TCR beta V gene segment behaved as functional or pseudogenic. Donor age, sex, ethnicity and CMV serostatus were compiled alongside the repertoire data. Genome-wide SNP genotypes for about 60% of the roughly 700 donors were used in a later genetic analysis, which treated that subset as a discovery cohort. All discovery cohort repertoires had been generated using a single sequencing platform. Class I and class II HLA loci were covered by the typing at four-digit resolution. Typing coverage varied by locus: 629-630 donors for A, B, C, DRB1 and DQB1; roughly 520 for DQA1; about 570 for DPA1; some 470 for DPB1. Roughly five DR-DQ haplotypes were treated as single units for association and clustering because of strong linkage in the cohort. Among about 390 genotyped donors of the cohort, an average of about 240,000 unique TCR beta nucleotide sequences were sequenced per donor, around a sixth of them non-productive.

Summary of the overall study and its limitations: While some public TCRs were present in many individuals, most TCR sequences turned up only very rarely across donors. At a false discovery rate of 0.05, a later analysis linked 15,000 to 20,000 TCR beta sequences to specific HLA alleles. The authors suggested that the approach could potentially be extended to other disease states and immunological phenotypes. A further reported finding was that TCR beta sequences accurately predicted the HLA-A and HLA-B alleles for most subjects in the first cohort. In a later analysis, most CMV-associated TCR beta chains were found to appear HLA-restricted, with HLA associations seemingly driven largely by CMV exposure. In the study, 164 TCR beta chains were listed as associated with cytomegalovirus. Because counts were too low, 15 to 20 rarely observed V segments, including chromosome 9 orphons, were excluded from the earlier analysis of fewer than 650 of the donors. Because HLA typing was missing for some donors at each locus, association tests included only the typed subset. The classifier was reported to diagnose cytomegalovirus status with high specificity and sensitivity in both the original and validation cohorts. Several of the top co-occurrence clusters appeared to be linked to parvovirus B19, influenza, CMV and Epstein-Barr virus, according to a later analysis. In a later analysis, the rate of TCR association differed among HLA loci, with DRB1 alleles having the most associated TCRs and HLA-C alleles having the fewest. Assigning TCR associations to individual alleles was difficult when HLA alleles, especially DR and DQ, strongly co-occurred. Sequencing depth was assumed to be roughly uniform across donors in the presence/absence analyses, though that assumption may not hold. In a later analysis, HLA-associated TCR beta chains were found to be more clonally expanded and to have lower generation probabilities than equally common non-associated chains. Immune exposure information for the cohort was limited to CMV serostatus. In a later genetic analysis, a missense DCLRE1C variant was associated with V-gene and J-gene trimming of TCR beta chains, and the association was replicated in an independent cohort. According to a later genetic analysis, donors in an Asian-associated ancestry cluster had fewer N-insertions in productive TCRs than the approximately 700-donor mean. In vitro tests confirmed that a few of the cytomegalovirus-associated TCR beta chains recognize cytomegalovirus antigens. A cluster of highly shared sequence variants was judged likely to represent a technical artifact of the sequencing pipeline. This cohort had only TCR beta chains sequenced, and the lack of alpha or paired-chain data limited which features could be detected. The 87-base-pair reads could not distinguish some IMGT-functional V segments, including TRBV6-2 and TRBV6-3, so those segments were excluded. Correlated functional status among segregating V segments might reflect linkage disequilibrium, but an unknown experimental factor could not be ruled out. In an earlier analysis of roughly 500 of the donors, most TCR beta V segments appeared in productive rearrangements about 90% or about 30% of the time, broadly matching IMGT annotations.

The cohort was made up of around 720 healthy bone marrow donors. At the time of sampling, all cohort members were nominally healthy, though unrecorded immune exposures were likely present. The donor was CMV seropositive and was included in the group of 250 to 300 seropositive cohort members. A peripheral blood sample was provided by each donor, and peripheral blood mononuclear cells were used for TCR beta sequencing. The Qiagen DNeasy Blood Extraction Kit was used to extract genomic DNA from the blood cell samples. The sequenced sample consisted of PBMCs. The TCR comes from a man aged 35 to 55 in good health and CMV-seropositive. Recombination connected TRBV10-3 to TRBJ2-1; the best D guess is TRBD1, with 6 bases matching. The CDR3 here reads CAISEHQGQGLYNEQFF. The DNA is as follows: TGTGCCATCAGTGAACACCAGGGCCAGGGGCTCTACAATGAGCAGTTCTTC.